These 15 T cell receptor beta chains were all obtained from the same sample, sequenced in a study of beta chain features in type 1 diabetes. The study reverse transcribed the entire isolated RNA, so it sequenced expressed TCRB transcripts. Repertoires were generated with immunoSEQ multiplex PCR, while TCRdb's copy carries only in-frame clones and drops some. The sample carries 100,000 to 150,000 clones, roughly 10% recorded once. Antigen specificity for these receptors is unknown. General study findings and limits: When Type 1 diabetes patients were examined, their TCRB CDR3s proved moderately but significantly shorter in all four CD4+ subsets.

The sample was central memory CD4+ T cells from blood. All receptors come from a man aged 30-40 years with type 1 diabetes.

This clone came up a few times. The chain has TRBV28 and TRBJ2-3, with 9 bases lining up with TRBD1. The CDR3 covers 14 residues. Germline trimming cut 4 bases from V and 6 bases from J; bases unmatched to any gene: 5. CDR1 MDHEN and CDR2 SYDVKM come from the germline V gene. The CDR3 is CASSWGTGTDTQYF. CDR3 DNA sequence: TGTGCCAGCAGTTGGGGGACAGGGACGGATACGCAGTATTTT.

This clone occurred once. The chain is built from TRBV5-1 and TRBJ2-5, with a possible D match to TRBD2 (6 bases). V gave up 0 bases and J gave up 4 bases, with 13 bases separating them. The CDR3 is 15 amino acids. Germline assignment: CDR1 SGHRS and CDR2 YFSETQ. CDR3 bases: TGCGCCAGCAGCTTGGATGGCCGGGGAGGAGAGACCCAGTACTTC. This sequence encodes CASSLDGRGGETQYF.

This clone has a handful of counts. The J gene is TRBJ1-1, the V gene TRBV18; 8 bases align to TRBD1. The V gene end was trimmed by 0 bases and the J gene end by 5 bases; junction bases not matched to a gene: 11. CDR1 and CDR2 (germline): KGHSH, LQKENI. The CDR3 length is 17 residues. CDR3 loop: CASSPPQGAGGYTEAFF. CDR3 DNA: TGTGCCAGCTCACCACCCCAGGGGGCTGGAGGCTATACTGAAGCTTTCTTT. Full variable domain (missing parts from reference TRBV18 and TRBJ1-1): NAGVMQNPRHLVRRRGQEARLRCSPMKGHSHVYWYRQLPEEGLKFMVYLQKENIIDESGMPKERFSAEFPKEGPSILRIQQVVRGDSAAYFCASSPPQGAGGYTEAFFGQGTRLTVV.

V and J are TRBV11-3 and TRBJ2-7, with TRBD1 matching 9 bases. The ends lost 2 bases at V and 3 bases at J; junction bases unmatched: 2. The CDR3 sequence is 14 residues long. Germline-derived CDR1 and CDR2 are SGHNT and YENEEA. The CDR3 nucleotides read TGTGCCAGCAGCTTACAGGGACAGGGCTACGAGCAGTACTTC. This codes for CASSLQGQGYEQYF.

This clone was found a few times. The CDR3 DNA reads TGTGCCAGCAGTTACTCTAGCGGGGCACAAGAGACCCAGTACTTC. It translates to CASSYSSGAQETQYF. The chain links TRBV6-5 to TRBJ2-5; TRBD2 matches 8 bases. CDR1 MNHEY and CDR2 SVGAGI come from the germline V gene. J gave up 2 bases and V 0 bases, and 2 bases lay outside the gene matches. CDR3 length: 15 residues.

This clone was observed at least ten times. The chain combines TRBV4-3 with TRBJ2-1; 8 positions match TRBD2. The junction had 10 bases not matched to a gene; V was cut back by 1 base and J by 8 bases. Germline CDR1 LGHNA, CDR2 YSLEER. The CDR3 contains 16 residues. The CDR3 spells CASSQAPSGGKDEQFF. The CDR3, as DNA: TGCGCCAGCAGCCAAGCCCCCAGCGGGGGTAAGGATGAGCAGTTCTTC.

This clone occurred a few times. The genes are TRBV5-6 and TRBJ2-3; D is perhaps TRBD2 (6 bases). V was shortened by 4 bases and J by 2 bases, with 14 bases between the two germline ends. Germline lookup yields CDR1 SGHDT and CDR2 YYEEEE. This CDR3 comprises 15 residues. The CDR3 sequence is CASSPGLLNTDTQYF. CDR3 DNA sequence: TGTGCCAGCAGCCCGGGACTCCTAAACACAGATACGCAGTATTTT.

This clone has only a few counts. The chain recombines TRBV7-6 with TRBJ2-1, with D unresolved. Germline values: CDR1 SGHVS, CDR2 FNYEAQ. V lost 1 base and J lost 1, with 11 bases in between. The CDR3 contains 16 residues. As DNA, the CDR3 is TGTGCCAGCAGCTTAGTGGCAGGCCTATCCTACAATGAGCAGTTCTTC. Its translation: CASSLVAGLSYNEQFF.

This chain joins TRBV2 and TRBJ2-5; 9 positions match TRBD1. Germline V gene data show CDR1 as SNHLY and CDR2 as FYNNEI. The J segment lost 4 bases and the V segment lost 3 bases, leaving 6 bases of the junction unmatched. CDR3 length: 15 amino acids. Here the CDR3 DNA reads TGTGCCAGCAGTGATAGGGGACAGGGAGGAGAGACCCAGTACTTC. It is translated as CASSDRGQGGETQYF.

The chain is built from TRBV2 and TRBJ1-6; 7 nucleotides agree with TRBD1. The CDR3 runs 15 residues. Germline V lookup: CDR1 SNHLY, CDR2 FYNNEI. The V and J ends lost 6 bases and 7 bases, in that order; junction bases with no gene match: 9. CDR3 amino acids: CASSPTTGSNSPLHF. In DNA, the CDR3 is TGTGCCAGCAGCCCAACGACAGGGTCAAATTCACCCCTCCACTTT. The whole variable domain, remainder taken from reference TRBV2 and TRBJ1-6, is EPEVTQTPSHQVTQMGQEVILRCVPISNHLYFYWYRQILGQKVEFLVSFYNNEISEKSEIFDDQFSVERPDGSNFTLKIRSTKLEDSAMYFCASSPTTGSNSPLHFGNGTRLTVT.

This clone was detected only a few times. This rearrangement joins TRBV10-3 to TRBJ1-1; 7 bases map to TRBD1. Trimming took 2 bases from V and 5 from J; bases not matched to a gene: 5. Germline CDR1 and CDR2: ENHRY and SYGVKD. The CDR3 sequence is 14 residues long. The CDR3 nucleotides are TGTGCCATCAGTGAGCCACAGGGGAGGACTGAAGCTTTCTTT. This codes for CAISEPQGRTEAFF.

This chain connects TRBV5-4 to TRBJ2-1; 8 nucleotides agree with TRBD1. Trimming took 0 bases from V and 3 from J; bases not matched to a gene: 5. CDR3 length: 16 residues. Germline loops: CDR1 SGHNT, CDR2 YYREEE (reference sequence). The CDR3 here is CASSLGAGTGYNEQFF. CDR3 sequence (DNA): TGTGCCAGCAGCTTGGGGGCCGGGACAGGCTACAATGAGCAGTTCTTC.

The chain uses TRBV10-3 and TRBJ2-7, with D possibly being TRBD2 (6 bases). The V end was cut by 4 bases, the J end by 5 bases, with 6 bases between. CDR1 and CDR2 from the germline V gene are ENHRY and SYGVKD. The CDR3 sequence is 11 residues long. CDR3 nucleotide sequence: TGTGCCATCAGTGGGGGGGACGAGCAGTACTTC. This gives the protein CAISGGDEQYF.

This clone was found a few times. V usage is TRBV10-3 and J usage is TRBJ2-7; the match to TRBD2 covers 8 bases. Germline assignment: CDR1 ENHRY and CDR2 SYGVKD. The CDR3 has 17 amino acids. V gave up 10 bases and J gave up 4 bases; unmatched junction bases: 21. Written as DNA, the CDR3 is TGTGCCACCAGCTCGGGCGGGGGGACACGAAGACAGTACGAGCAGTACTTC. The encoded protein is CATSSGGGTRRQYEQYF.

The chain combines TRBV9 with TRBJ1-5, with 8 bases that match TRBD1. This CDR3 contains 15 residues. CDR1 SGDLS and CDR2 YYNGEE come from the germline V gene. J lost 6 bases, V lost 3 bases, and 8 bases had no gene match. The CDR3 DNA sequence: TGTGCCAGCAGCGCAACGGACAGGGAAGGTCAGCCCCAGCATTTT. Translated, it gives CASSATDREGQPQHF.